The clone carrying this TCR beta chain was detected ten times or more. From germline, CDR1 is SGHRS and CDR2 YFSETQ. This CDR3 has 14 amino acids. Trimming stripped 0 bases from V and 1 base from J, with 6 bases between. During its preparation, the TCRbeta library received unique molecular identifiers. TCRdb re-called the PCR reads with MiXCR, one entry per CDR3 protein. The sample includes 380,000 or so distinct CDR3 sequences, about an eighth of them seen just once. This record comes from a study of T-cell reconstitution after alpha-beta-depleted transplantation in children. The V gene is TRBV5-1, the J gene TRBJ2-3; D remains ambiguous. This TCR was sampled from a human donor who donated a stem cell graft to a child with Fanconi anemia. The sample consisted of PBMCs, taken from the stem cell graft. The DNA of the CDR3 is TGCGCCAGCAGCTTGGAGAGTCGCACAGATACGCAGTATTTT. Its protein product is CASSLESRTDTQYF.